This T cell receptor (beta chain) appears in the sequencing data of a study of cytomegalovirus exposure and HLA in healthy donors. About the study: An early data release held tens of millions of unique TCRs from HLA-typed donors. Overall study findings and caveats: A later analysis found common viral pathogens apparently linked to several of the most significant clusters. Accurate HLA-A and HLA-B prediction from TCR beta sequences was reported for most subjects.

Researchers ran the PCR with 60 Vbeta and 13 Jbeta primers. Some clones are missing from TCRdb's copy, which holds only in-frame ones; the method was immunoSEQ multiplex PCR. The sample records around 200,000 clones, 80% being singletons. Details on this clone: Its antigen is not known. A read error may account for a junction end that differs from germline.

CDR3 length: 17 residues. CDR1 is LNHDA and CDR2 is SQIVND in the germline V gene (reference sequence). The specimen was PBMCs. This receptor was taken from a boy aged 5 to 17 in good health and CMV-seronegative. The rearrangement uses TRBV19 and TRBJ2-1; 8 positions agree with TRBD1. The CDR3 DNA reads TGTGCCAGTAGTGTAGAAACCGACAGGGGTGACTACAATGAGCAGTTCTTC. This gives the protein CASSVETDRGDYNEQFF.